The 8 T cell receptor beta chains below were found in one sample sequenced in a study of blood T cell repertoires in COVID-19. TCRdb's copy holds only in-frame clones and misses some; the assay was immunoSEQ multiplex PCR. The repertoire holds 55,000 to 90,000 clones, with more than 65% as singletons. Material for sequencing was peripheral blood. These receptor sequences come from a woman in her sixties or seventies with acute or convalescent COVID-19.

The rearrangement joins TRBV20-1 to TRBJ1-1, with D maybe TRBD1 (5 bases). Germline V lookup: CDR1 DFQATT, CDR2 SNEGSKA (reference sequence). V gave up 3 bases and J gave up 5 bases, with 16 bases separating them. This CDR3 contains 14 residues. The DNA for the CDR3 is TGCAGTGCTAGTAAAGTTGGGGCAAGGACTGAAGCTTTCTTT. Amino acid sequence: CSASKVGARTEAFF.

The chain carries TRBV3-1 (or the pseudogene TRBV3-2) and TRBJ2-7; TRBD2 might be the D (6 bases). CDR3 size: 17 residues. The V gene lost 1 base and the J gene lost 3 bases, with 19 bases spanning the gap. CDR1 and CDR2 from the germline V gene are LGHDT and YNNKEL (reference sequence). The CDR3 region is CASSQAPGLYERYEQYF. The DNA for the CDR3 is TGTGCCAGCAGCCAAGCCCCGGGACTGTATGAACGCTACGAGCAGTACTTC.

The CDR3 sequence: CASSLVGLASTKNIQYF. The CDR3 DNA sequence: TGTGCCAGCAGCTTAGTGGGACTAGCTTCGACCAAAAACATTCAGTACTTC. V gene TRBV7-2 combines with J gene TRBJ2-4; 9 nucleotides agree with TRBD2. J gave up 2 bases and V 1 base, and 6 bases lay outside the gene matches. Looked up from germline, CDR1 is SGHTA and CDR2 is FQGNSA. CDR3 size: 17 residues.

The count of this clone is one. The rearrangement uses TRBV27 and TRBJ2-3; TRBD2 matches at 9 bases. This CDR3 spans 17 amino acids. Germline V gene lookup returns CDR1 MNHEY and CDR2 SMNVEV (reference sequence). Trimming removed 5 bases from V and 4 bases from J; junction bases left unmatched: 13. The CDR3 loop reads CASSGRERSGRPDTQYF. In DNA, the CDR3 is TGTGCCAGCAGTGGTAGGGAAAGGAGCGGGAGGCCAGATACGCAGTATTTT.

V and J are TRBV6-5 and TRBJ2-5; the match to TRBD1 covers 8 bases. CDR3 length equals 13 residues. The V and J ends lost 6 bases and 5 bases, in that order; junction bases with no gene match: 5. Per the germline V gene, CDR1 is MNHEY and CDR2 is SVGAGI. The CDR3 coding sequence is TGTGCCAGCAGGTCAGGGGGCCGGGAGACCCAGTACTTC. It codes for CASRSGGRETQYF.

V is TRBV5-1 and J is TRBJ2-5, with D possibly being TRBD1 (6 bases). Trimming removed 7 bases at V and 5 bases at J, with 24 bases between. This CDR3 is built from 16 residues. The germline CDR1 and CDR2 sequences are SGHRS and YFSETQ. The CDR3 region has the DNA TGCGCCAGCCACGATTCGGGGACACTTGGTCTTGAGACCCAGTACTTC. This codes for CASHDSGTLGLETQYF.

This clone was detected only once. The V gene is TRBV19, the J gene TRBJ2-7; the match to TRBD1 covers 8 bases. The V segment lost 5 bases and the J segment 5 bases; nucleotides outside the gene matches: 8. CDR1 is LNHDA and CDR2 is SQIVND in the germline V gene (reference sequence). The CDR3 sequence is 14 residues long. The CDR3 spells CASSPGQGRNEQYF. In DNA form, the CDR3 reads TGTGCCAGTAGTCCTGGACAGGGCAGAAACGAGCAGTACTTC.

In DNA, the CDR3 is TGTGCCAGCAGTGACAGCGGCTCCTATAATTCACCCCTCCACTTT. This sequence encodes CASSDSGSYNSPLHF. This chain joins TRBV6-1 and TRBJ1-6; unclear D gene. The V and J ends lost 3 bases and 0 bases respectively, with 6 bases between them. The CDR3 consists of 15 residues. CDR1 is MNHNS, CDR2 SASEGT, per germline.